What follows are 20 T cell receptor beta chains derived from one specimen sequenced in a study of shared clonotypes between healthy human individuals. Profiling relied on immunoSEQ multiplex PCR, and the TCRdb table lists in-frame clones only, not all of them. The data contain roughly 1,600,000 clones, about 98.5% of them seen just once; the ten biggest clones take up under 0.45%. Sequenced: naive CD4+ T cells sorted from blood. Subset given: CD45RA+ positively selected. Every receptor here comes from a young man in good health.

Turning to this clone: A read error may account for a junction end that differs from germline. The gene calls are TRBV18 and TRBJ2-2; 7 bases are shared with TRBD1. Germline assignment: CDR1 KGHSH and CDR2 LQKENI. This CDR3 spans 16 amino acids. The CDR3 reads CASLPARQGRPGELFF. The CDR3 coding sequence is TGTGCCAGCTTACCAGCCAGACAGGGTAGACCCGGGGAGCTGTTTTTT.

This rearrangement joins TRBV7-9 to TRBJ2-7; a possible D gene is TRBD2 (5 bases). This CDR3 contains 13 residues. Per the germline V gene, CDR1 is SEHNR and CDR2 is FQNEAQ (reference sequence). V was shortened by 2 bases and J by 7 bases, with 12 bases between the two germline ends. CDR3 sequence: CASSLQSGEEQYF. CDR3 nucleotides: TGTGCCAGCAGCTTACAGTCCGGGGAAGAGCAGTACTTC.

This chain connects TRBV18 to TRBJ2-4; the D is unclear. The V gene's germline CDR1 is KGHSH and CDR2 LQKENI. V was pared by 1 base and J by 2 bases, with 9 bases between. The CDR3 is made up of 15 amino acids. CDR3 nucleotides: TGTGCCAGCTCACCACTAACAGCCCCCAAAAACATTCAGTACTTC. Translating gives CASSPLTAPKNIQYF.

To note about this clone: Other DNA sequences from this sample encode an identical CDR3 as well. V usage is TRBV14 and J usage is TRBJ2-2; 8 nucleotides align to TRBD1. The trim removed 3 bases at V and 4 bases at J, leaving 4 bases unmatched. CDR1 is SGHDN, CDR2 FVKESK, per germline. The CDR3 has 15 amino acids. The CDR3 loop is CASSQDRVPTGELFF. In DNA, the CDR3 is TGTGCCAGCAGCCAGGACAGGGTTCCCACCGGGGAGCTGTTTTTT. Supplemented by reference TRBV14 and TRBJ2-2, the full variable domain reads EAGVTQFPSHSVIEKGQTVTLRCDPISGHDNLYWYRRVMGKEIKFLLHFVKESKQDESGMPNNRFLAERTGGTYSTLKVQPAELEDSGVYFCASSQDRVPTGELFFGEGSRLTVL.

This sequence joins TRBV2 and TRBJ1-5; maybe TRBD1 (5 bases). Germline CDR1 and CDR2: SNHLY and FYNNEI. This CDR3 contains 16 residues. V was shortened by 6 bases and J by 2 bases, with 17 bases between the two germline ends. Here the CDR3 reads CASSSAGGTGNQPQHF. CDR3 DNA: TGTGCCAGCAGCTCAGCGGGGGGGACGGGCAATCAGCCCCAGCATTTT. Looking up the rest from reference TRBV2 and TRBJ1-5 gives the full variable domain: EPEVTQTPSHQVTQMGQEVILRCVPISNHLYFYWYRQILGQKVEFLVSFYNNEISEKSEIFDDQFSVERPDGSNFTLKIRSTKLEDSAMYFCASSSAGGTGNQPQHFGDGTRLSIL.

DNA for the CDR3: TGCAGCGCCGAGGGCCTCTACGAGCAGTACTTC. This translates into CSAEGLYEQYF. The V gene is TRBV29-1, the J gene TRBJ2-7, with a weak D call TRBD2 (5 bases). Looked up from germline, CDR1 is SQVTM and CDR2 is ANQGSEA. This CDR3 contains 11 residues. Trimming took 7 bases from V and 3 from J, leaving 10 bases between them.

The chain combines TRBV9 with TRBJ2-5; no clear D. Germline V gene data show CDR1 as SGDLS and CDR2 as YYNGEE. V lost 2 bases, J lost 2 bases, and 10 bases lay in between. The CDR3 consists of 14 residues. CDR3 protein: CASSVMGRQETQYF. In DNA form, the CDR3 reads TGTGCCAGCAGCGTCATGGGCCGGCAAGAGACCCAGTACTTC.

The DNA of the CDR3 is TGTGCCAGCAGCCAACTCACTGAAGCTTTCTTT. Amino acids: CASSQLTEAFF. The genes are TRBV5-8 and TRBJ1-1; D is undetermined. The V gene lost 4 bases and the J gene lost 4 bases, with 5 bases spanning the gap. The CDR3 spans 11 residues. Germline V CDR1 and CDR2: SGHTS, YDEGEE.

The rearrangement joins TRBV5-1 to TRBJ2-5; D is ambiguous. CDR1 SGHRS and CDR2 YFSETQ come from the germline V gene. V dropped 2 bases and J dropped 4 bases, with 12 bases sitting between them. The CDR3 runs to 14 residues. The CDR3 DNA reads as TGCGCCAGCAGCTTTTTAGCAGGCGCAGAGACCCAGTACTTC. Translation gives CASSFLAGAETQYF.

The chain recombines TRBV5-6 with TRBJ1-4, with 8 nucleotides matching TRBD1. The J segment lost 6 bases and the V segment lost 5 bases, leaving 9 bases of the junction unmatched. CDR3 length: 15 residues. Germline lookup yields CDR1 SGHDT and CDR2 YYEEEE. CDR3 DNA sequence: TGTGCCAGCAGACCGTTGGGACAGGCTGATGAAAAACTGTTTTTT. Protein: CASRPLGQADEKLFF.

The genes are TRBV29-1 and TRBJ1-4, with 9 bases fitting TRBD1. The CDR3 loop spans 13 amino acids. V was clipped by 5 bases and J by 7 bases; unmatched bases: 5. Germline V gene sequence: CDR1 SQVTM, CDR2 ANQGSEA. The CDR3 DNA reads TGCAGCGTTCGGACAGGGGTAATTGAAAAACTGTTTTTT. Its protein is CSVRTGVIEKLFF.

In nucleotides, the CDR3 is TGTGCCAGCAGCCATGAGGCTAGCGTGAACACCGGGGAGCTGTTTTTT. The encoded protein is CASSHEASVNTGELFF. The chain uses TRBV5-4 and TRBJ2-2; perhaps TRBD2 as D (6 bases). CDR1 is SGHNT and CDR2 is YYREEE in the germline V gene (reference sequence). This CDR3 comprises 16 residues. V gave up 4 bases and J gave up 1 base, with 14 bases separating them.

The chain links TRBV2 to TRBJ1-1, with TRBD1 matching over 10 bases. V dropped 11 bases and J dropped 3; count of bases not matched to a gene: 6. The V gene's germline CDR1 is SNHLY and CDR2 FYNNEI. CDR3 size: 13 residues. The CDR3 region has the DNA TGTGCCGGGACAGGGGTGAGGGACACTGAAGCTTTCTTT. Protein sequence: CAGTGVRDTEAFF.

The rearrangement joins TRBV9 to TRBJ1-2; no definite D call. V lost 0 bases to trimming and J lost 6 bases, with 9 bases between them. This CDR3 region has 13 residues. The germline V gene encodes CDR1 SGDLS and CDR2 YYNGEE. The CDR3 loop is CASSVGPLDGYTF. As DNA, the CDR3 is TGTGCCAGCAGCGTAGGGCCCCTCGATGGCTACACCTTC.

CDR3 nucleotide sequence: TGTGCCAGCAGCTTGGTAACGGTCTCTAACTATGGCTACACCTTC. It specifies CASSLVTVSNYGYTF. This chain joins TRBV5-6 and TRBJ1-2; no definite D call. Trimming took 0 bases from V and 0 from J, leaving 9 bases between them. The CDR3 has 15 residues. The germline V gene encodes CDR1 SGHDT and CDR2 YYEEEE.

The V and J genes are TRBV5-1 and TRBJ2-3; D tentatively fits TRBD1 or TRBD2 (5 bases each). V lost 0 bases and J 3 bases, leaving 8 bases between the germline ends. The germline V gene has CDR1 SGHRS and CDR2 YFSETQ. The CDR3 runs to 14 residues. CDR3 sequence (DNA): TGCGCCAGCAGCTTGGGGGGGACGACAGATACGCAGTATTTT. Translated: CASSLGGTTDTQYF.

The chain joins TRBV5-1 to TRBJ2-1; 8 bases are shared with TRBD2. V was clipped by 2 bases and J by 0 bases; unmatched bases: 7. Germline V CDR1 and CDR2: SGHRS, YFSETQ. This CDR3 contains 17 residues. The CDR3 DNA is TGCGCCAGCAGCTTAGGTCGGCGGGAGGACTCCTACAATGAGCAGTTCTTC. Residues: CASSLGRREDSYNEQFF.

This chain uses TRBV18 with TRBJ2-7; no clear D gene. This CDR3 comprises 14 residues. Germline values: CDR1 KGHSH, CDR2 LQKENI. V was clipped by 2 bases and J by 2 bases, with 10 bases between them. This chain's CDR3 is CASSPKNGTYEQYF. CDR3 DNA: TGTGCCAGCTCACCAAAAAACGGAACCTACGAGCAGTACTTC.

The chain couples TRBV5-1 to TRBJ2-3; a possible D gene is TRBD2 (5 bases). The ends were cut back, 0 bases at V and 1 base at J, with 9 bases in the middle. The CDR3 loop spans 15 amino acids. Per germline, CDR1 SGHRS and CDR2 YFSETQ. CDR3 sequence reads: CASSLGGVGTDTQYF. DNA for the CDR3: TGCGCCAGCAGCTTGGGGGGAGTGGGCACAGATACGCAGTATTTT.

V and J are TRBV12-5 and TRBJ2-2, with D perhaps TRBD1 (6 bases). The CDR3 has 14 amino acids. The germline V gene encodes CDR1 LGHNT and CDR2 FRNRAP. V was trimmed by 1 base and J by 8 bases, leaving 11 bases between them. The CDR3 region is CASGLDQGGGELFF. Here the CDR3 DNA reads TGTGCTAGTGGTTTGGACCAAGGGGGAGGGGAGCTGTTTTTT.